The 22 T cell receptor beta chains below all came from one sample that was sequenced in a study of blood T cell repertoires in COVID-19. The table came from immunoSEQ multiplex PCR; TCRdb's copy has only in-frame clones and leaves some out. The repertoire consists of around 65,000 clones, with 76% occurring once and the leading ten covering around 6%. Sample: peripheral blood. These TCRs come from a woman between 45 and 65 years old with active or convalescent COVID-19.

The V call is TRBV29-1, the J call TRBJ1-4, with 9 bases aligning to TRBD1. CDR1 and CDR2 (germline): SQVTM, ANQGSEA. V shed 4 bases, J shed 7 bases, and the junction held 7 bases outside the gene matches. The CDR3 is 14 amino acids. CDR3 loop: CSVGQGGNSEKLFF. DNA of the CDR3: TGCAGCGTTGGACAGGGGGGTAATAGTGAAAAACTGTTTTTT.

For the CDR3, the DNA is TGTGCCAGCAGTGACGAACCCCCAGGGGCTATCCGCACAGATACGCAGTATTTT. It encodes CASSDEPPGAIRTDTQYF. V gene TRBV6-4 combines with J gene TRBJ2-3; weak D call: TRBD1 (6 bases). Trimming pared 2 bases from V and 1 base from J, leaving 19 bases between. CDR1 is MRHNA, CDR2 SNTAGT, per germline. The CDR3 has 18 residues.

The chain recombines TRBV20-1 with TRBJ1-6; TRBD1 might be the D (5 bases). V shed 3 bases and J shed 8 bases, with 14 bases lying between them. The CDR3 spans 14 residues. Germline CDR1 is DFQATT and CDR2 is SNEGSKA (reference sequence). The CDR3 protein is CSASYEGEDSPLHF. The CDR3 nucleotides are TGCAGTGCTAGTTATGAAGGGGAGGATTCACCCCTCCACTTT.

This clone was counted a single time. The rearrangement links TRBV7-9 to TRBJ2-4, with a tentative D call TRBD1 (5 bases). Trimming cost V 0 bases and J 4 bases, with 10 bases left between them. This CDR3 spans 15 amino acids. Germline V gene lookup returns CDR1 SEHNR and CDR2 FQNEAQ (reference sequence). The CDR3 sequence: CASSLALAGKNIQYF. The CDR3 DNA follows: TGTGCCAGCAGCTTAGCTTTGGCAGGGAAAAACATTCAGTACTTC.

The gene calls are TRBV2 and TRBJ1-1, with D possibly matching TRBD1 (6 bases). V was pared by 8 bases and J by 1 base, with 17 bases between. From germline, CDR1 is SNHLY and CDR2 FYNNEI. This CDR3 has 15 amino acids. As DNA, the CDR3 is TGTGCCAGCGCCCCCGTGGGGGCCCCGAACACTGAAGCTTTCTTT. Translating it yields CASAPVGAPNTEAFF.

The chain recombines TRBV5-1 with TRBJ1-1, with TRBD1 matching 7 bases. Unmatched junction bases numbered 2, after V lost 3 bases and J lost 0 bases. Germline V lookup: CDR1 SGHRS, CDR2 YFSETQ. This CDR3 contains 14 residues. CDR3 loop: CASSSTGMNTEAFF. The CDR3 nucleotides read TGCGCCAGCAGCTCGACAGGGATGAACACTGAAGCTTTCTTT.

The chain uses TRBV19 and TRBJ1-6; D gene ambiguous. Germline loops: CDR1 LNHDA, CDR2 SQIVND (reference sequence). The V end was cut by 4 bases, the J end by 9 bases, with 16 bases between. The CDR3 spans 15 residues. CDR3 sequence (DNA): TGTGCCAGTAGTACGCGCGGAGGCGGGAGTTCACCCCTCCACTTT. Its translation is CASSTRGGGSSPLHF.

Only a few counts were recorded for this clone. This sequence joins TRBV5-6 and TRBJ1-6, with TRBD1 matching 10 bases. Germline loops: CDR1 SGHDT, CDR2 YYEEEE. The CDR3 is 15 residues long. The V and J ends lost 0 bases and 10 bases, in that order; junction bases with no gene match: 4. CDR3 sequence reads: CASSLGTGGFSPLHF. The CDR3 nucleotides read TGTGCCAGCAGCTTGGGGACAGGGGGTTTCTCACCCCTCCACTTT.

This chain joins TRBV7-2 and TRBJ2-1, with 9 bases that match TRBD2. V lost 4 bases and J lost 1; bases outside the gene matches: 11. Germline assignment: CDR1 SGHTA and CDR2 FQGNSA. The CDR3 sequence is 18 residues long. CDR3 DNA sequence: TGTGCCAGCAGCTGGCGGACTAGCGTGGCCGTATCCTACAATGAGCAGTTCTTC. Its translation: CASSWRTSVAVSYNEQFF.

The table lists this clone with a few counts. CDR3 sequence reads: CASTRAPGSQPQHF. CDR3 bases: TGTGCCAGCACCCGAGCTCCAGGAAGTCAGCCCCAGCATTTT. The chain links TRBV6-5 to TRBJ1-5; D unclear. Trimming left V 7 bases short and J 6 bases short, with 16 bases between. This CDR3 is 14 amino acids long. CDR1 is MNHEY and CDR2 is SVGAGI in the germline V gene.

The rearrangement links TRBV7-9 to TRBJ2-7; TRBD2 matches 12 bases. The V segment lost 5 bases and the J segment 0 bases; nucleotides outside the gene matches: 14. The CDR3 is 19 amino acids. Germline V CDR1 and CDR2: SEHNR, FQNEAQ (reference sequence). The chain's CDR3 is CASSPGLAGSGGSSYEQYF. CDR3 coding DNA: TGTGCCAGCAGCCCTGGACTAGCGGGATCGGGGGGTAGCTCCTACGAGCAGTACTTC.

The genes are TRBV2 and TRBJ2-5; TRBD2 matches 12 bases. Germline V CDR1 and CDR2: SNHLY, FYNNEI. J gave up 4 bases and V 8 bases, and 5 bases lay outside the gene matches. The CDR3 is made up of 14 amino acids. The chain's CDR3 is CASRLAGVSETQYF. Here the CDR3 DNA reads TGTGCCAGCCGACTAGCGGGAGTATCAGAGACCCAGTACTTC.

The chain has TRBV15 and TRBJ1-5; 8 bases are shared with TRBD1. CDR1 is LNHNV, CDR2 YYDKDF, per germline (reference sequence). The ends lost 3 bases at V and 2 bases at J; junction bases unmatched: 6. The CDR3 runs to 16 residues. The CDR3 region is CATSSVVDRGNQPQHF. Here the CDR3 DNA reads TGTGCCACCAGCAGCGTTGTGGACAGGGGCAATCAGCCCCAGCATTTT.

This clone was counted only a few times. This rearrangement joins TRBV7-8 to TRBJ2-3; 7 bases are a match to TRBD2. Per the germline V gene, CDR1 is SGHVS and CDR2 is FQNEAQ. Trimming at V came to 5 bases and at J to 3 bases, leaving 14 bases not matched to a gene. This CDR3 has 17 residues. The CDR3 DNA is TGTGCCAGCAGCCGGGCAAGGCGGGAGAGAGGAACAGATACGCAGTATTTT. This gives the protein CASSRARRERGTDTQYF.

The chain joins TRBV4-1 to TRBJ2-2; 10 bases line up with TRBD2. This CDR3 is 16 amino acids long. With V trimmed by 5 bases and J by 3 bases, 6 bases remained unmatched. CDR1 and CDR2 (germline): MGHRA, YSYEKL. CDR3 residues: CASSIPGTSDTGELFF. The CDR3 DNA reads as TGCGCCAGCAGCATCCCAGGGACTAGCGACACCGGGGAGCTGTTTTTT.

The chain carries TRBV5-6 and TRBJ1-2; the D gene is possibly TRBD1 (6 bases). This CDR3 spans 15 amino acids. The germline gives CDR1 SGHDT, CDR2 YYEEEE. The V end lost 4 bases, the J end lost 4 bases, and 17 bases lay between the germline ends. CDR3 sequence: CASSLSDSFLYGYTF. Here the CDR3 DNA reads TGTGCCAGCAGCCTCTCGGACAGTTTCCTCTATGGCTACACCTTC.

CDR3 residues: CASSTRTSGSHYNEQFF. The DNA of the CDR3 is TGTGCCAGCAGCACACGGACTAGCGGGAGTCACTACAATGAGCAGTTCTTC. This chain uses TRBV7-2 with TRBJ2-1, with 13 bases identical to TRBD2. V was pared by 5 bases and J by 3 bases, with 7 bases of the junction left unmatched. This CDR3 comprises 17 residues. Germline CDR1 reads SGHTA; CDR2 reads FQGNSA.

The table lists this clone with a few counts. The CDR3 is CASSRRQGLEAFF. As DNA, the CDR3 is TGTGCCAGCAGTCGGAGACAGGGCTTGGAGGCTTTCTTT. The V and J genes are TRBV6-5 and TRBJ1-1; 7 nucleotides align to TRBD1. Trimming took 5 bases from V and 11 from J; bases not matched to a gene: 11. This CDR3 comprises 13 residues. Germline-derived CDR1 and CDR2 are MNHEY and SVGAGI.

The chain links TRBV6-2 or TRBV6-3 to TRBJ1-2, with D uncertain. The CDR3 is made up of 13 amino acids. Germline V gene lookup returns CDR1 MNHEY and CDR2 SVGEGT. Trimming took 7 bases from V and 7 from J, leaving 16 bases between them. CDR3: CASNPGKRAGYTF. DNA of the CDR3: TGTGCCAGCAACCCCGGGAAAAGGGCTGGCTACACCTTC.

J is TRBJ2-1 and V is TRBV6-6; no clear D gene. Trimming stripped 5 bases from V and 3 bases from J, with 14 bases between. The CDR3 totals 15 residues. Germline values: CDR1 MNHNY, CDR2 SVGAGI (reference sequence). CDR3 nucleotide sequence: TGTGCCAGCAGTCTGGGTCCGGAGTACTACAATGAGCAGTTCTTC. Protein: CASSLGPEYYNEQFF.

This sequence joins TRBV29-1 and TRBJ2-5; TRBD1 matches at 8 bases. Looked up from germline, CDR1 is SQVTM and CDR2 is ANQGSEA. J gave up 5 bases and V 0 bases, and 5 bases lay outside the gene matches. The CDR3 runs to 14 residues. DNA for the CDR3: TGCAGCGTTGAAGATCAGGGGGCACCGGAGACCCAGTACTTC. Translation gives CSVEDQGAPETQYF.

This chain joins TRBV28 and TRBJ1-1; D not resolved. Germline V CDR1 and CDR2: MDHEN, SYDVKM. Deletions cut 0 bases from V and 7 bases from J, with 6 bases between. The CDR3 loop spans 12 amino acids. CDR3 sequence (DNA): TGTGCCAGCAGTTTATGGGAGCGTGAAGCTTTCTTT. Translation gives CASSLWEREAFF.